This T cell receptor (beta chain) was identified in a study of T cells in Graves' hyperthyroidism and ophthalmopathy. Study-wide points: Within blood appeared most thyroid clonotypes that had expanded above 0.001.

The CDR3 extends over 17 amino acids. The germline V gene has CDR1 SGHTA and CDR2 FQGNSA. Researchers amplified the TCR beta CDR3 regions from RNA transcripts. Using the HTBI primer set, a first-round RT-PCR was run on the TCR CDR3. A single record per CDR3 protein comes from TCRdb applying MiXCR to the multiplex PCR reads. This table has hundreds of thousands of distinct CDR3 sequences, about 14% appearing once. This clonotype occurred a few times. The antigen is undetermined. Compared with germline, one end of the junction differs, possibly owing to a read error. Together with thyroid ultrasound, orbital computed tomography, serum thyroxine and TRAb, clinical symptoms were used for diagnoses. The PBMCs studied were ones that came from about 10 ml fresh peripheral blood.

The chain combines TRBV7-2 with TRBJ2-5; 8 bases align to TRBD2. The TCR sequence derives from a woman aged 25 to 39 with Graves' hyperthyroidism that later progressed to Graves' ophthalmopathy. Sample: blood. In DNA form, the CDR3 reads TGTGCCAACAGCCCCGGGGGGCTAGCGGGCGTCCAAGAGACCCAGTACTTC. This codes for CANSPGGLAGVQETQYF.